These 9 T cell receptor beta chains came from one sample sequenced in a study of blood T cell repertoires in COVID-19. Using immunoSEQ multiplex PCR, the repertoire was profiled, and TCRdb retains in-frame clones only, with some absent. This table has approximately 90,000 clones, approximately 80% appearing once. Sequencing was done on a sample of peripheral blood. The receptors here all came from a woman of 80 years or more with active or convalescent COVID-19.

J is TRBJ2-1 and V is TRBV18, with TRBD2 matching 7 bases. J lost 0 bases, V lost 6 bases, and 5 bases had no gene match. This CDR3 contains 15 residues. Per the germline V gene, CDR1 is KGHSH and CDR2 is LQKENI. The CDR3 DNA follows: TGTGCCAGCTCCCGGGGGGAGAGCTCCTACAATGAGCAGTTCTTC. Its protein product is CASSRGESSYNEQFF.

This clone was found once. This rearrangement joins TRBV28 to TRBJ1-1; the match to TRBD1 covers 9 bases. CDR3 size: 13 residues. Losses at the gene ends were 6 bases for V and 10 bases for J; bases not matched to a gene: 9. Germline V gene sequence: CDR1 MDHEN, CDR2 SYDVKM. CDR3 coding DNA: TGTGCCAGCAGGTCCGTGTTGGGACAGGGAGCTTTCTTT. It specifies CASRSVLGQGAFF.

The chain links TRBV3-1 (or the pseudogene TRBV3-2) to TRBJ1-3; D is ambiguous. Germline CDR1 LGHDT, CDR2 YNNKEL (reference sequence). The CDR3 contains 19 residues. Trimming pared 4 bases from V and 4 bases from J, leaving 26 bases between. The CDR3 DNA reads as TGTGCCAGCAGCCCACGGCCTTACGGACCCCGGGATTCGGGAAACACCATATATTTT. Translation: CASSPRPYGPRDSGNTIYF.

The V gene is TRBV2, the J gene TRBJ2-2, with unresolved D. Germline CDR1 and CDR2: SNHLY and FYNNEI. The CDR3 covers 14 residues. With 7 bases removed from V and 2 bases from J, the gap between germline ends came to 11 bases. The chain's CDR3 is CASKDKPNTGELFF. CDR3 sequence (DNA): TGTGCCAGCAAAGACAAACCCAACACCGGGGAGCTGTTTTTT.

This clone was seen many times. CDR3 loop: CASSPVGSSGNTEAFF. DNA for the CDR3: TGTGCCAGCAGCCCTGTTGGTTCGTCAGGGAACACTGAAGCTTTCTTT. The chain is built from TRBV7-9 and TRBJ1-1, with D hard to call. The CDR3 runs to 16 residues. The V gene lost 5 bases and the J gene lost 1 base, with 17 bases spanning the gap. In germline, CDR1 is SEHNR, CDR2 FQNEAQ (reference sequence). Full variable domain (rest looked up from reference TRBV7-9 and TRBJ1-1): DTGVSQNPRHKITKRGQNVTFRCDPISEHNRLYWYRQTLGQGPEFLTYFQNEAQLEKSRLLSDRFSAERPKGSFSTLEIQRTEQGDSAMYLCASSPVGSSGNTEAFFGQGTRLTVV.

The chain joins TRBV3-1 (or the pseudogene TRBV3-2) to TRBJ2-7; 7 bases are a match to TRBD1. Germline lookup yields CDR1 LGHDT and CDR2 YNNKEL (reference sequence). V dropped 2 bases and J dropped 2; count of bases not matched to a gene: 6. The CDR3 has 15 amino acids. This chain's CDR3 is CASSQTGQLTYEQYF. The CDR3 coding sequence is TGTGCCAGCAGCCAAACGGGACAGTTAACCTACGAGCAGTACTTC.

This clone was detected only a few times. V is TRBV7-9 and J is TRBJ2-1; 8 positions agree with TRBD1. This CDR3 spans 14 amino acids. The ends lost 5 bases at V and 7 bases at J; junction bases unmatched: 7. From germline, CDR1 is SEHNR and CDR2 FQNEAQ (reference sequence). The CDR3 DNA follows: TGTGCCAGCAGCCCCGGACAGGGTCGAAATGAGCAGTTCTTC. Its translation: CASSPGQGRNEQFF.

The chain carries TRBV6-5 and TRBJ1-3, with 7 bases aligning to TRBD1. This CDR3 has 15 amino acids. CDR1 and CDR2 from the germline V gene are MNHEY and SVGAGI. The V segment lost 8 bases and the J segment 1 base; nucleotides outside the gene matches: 8. This CDR3 is CASGLTGPSGNTIYF. The CDR3 bases are TGTGCCAGCGGATTGACAGGGCCTTCTGGAAACACCATATATTTT.

This sequence joins TRBV19 and TRBJ2-4; tentative D call: TRBD1 (5 bases). The germline V gene encodes CDR1 LNHDA and CDR2 SQIVND (reference sequence). CDR3 length: 14 residues. The V gene lost 9 bases and the J gene lost 6 bases, with 18 bases spanning the gap. The CDR3 DNA is TGTGCCAGCAGCTCTCAGGGTTTCACAAACATTCAGTACTTC. Amino acid sequence: CASSSQGFTNIQYF. Supplemented by reference TRBV19 and TRBJ2-4, the full variable domain reads DGGITQSPKYLFRKEGQNVTLSCEQNLNHDAMYWYRQDPGQGLRLIYYSQIVNDFQKGDIAEGYSVSREKKESFPLTVTSAQKNPTAFYLCASSSQGFTNIQYFGAGTRLSVL.